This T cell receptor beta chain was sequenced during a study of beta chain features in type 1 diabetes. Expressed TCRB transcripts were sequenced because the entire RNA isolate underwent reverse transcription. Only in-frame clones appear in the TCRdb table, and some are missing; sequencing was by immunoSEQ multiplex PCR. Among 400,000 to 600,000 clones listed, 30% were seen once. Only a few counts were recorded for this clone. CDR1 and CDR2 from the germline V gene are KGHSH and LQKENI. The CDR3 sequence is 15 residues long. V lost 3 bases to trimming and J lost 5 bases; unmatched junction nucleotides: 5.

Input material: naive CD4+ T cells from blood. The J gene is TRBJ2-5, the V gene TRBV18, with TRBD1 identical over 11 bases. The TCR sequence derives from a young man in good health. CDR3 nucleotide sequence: TGTGCCAGCTCACCGGGACAGGGGGACCGGGAGACCCAGTACTTC. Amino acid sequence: CASSPGQGDRETQYF.